These 18 T cell receptor beta chains came from one sample sequenced in a study of cytomegalovirus exposure and HLA in healthy donors (TCRdb year 2017). Preparation of the library involved the immunoSEQ multiplex PCR assay. For the multiplex PCR, a mixture combining 60 forward primers for TCR Vbeta segments and 13 reverse primers for TCR Jbeta segments was used. TCRdb re-hosts the immuneACCESS table, in-frame sequences only. Its copies lack some clones; in the studies checked, an unresolved V gene accounts for under half of them, and the cause for the rest is not known. The sample table holds about 130,000 clones, of which around four fifths were seen once. Together, the top ten hold 15% to 25% of the sample. Sequences were obtained from PBMCs. The receptors come from a man aged 18 to 30 in good health and CMV-seropositive.

The chain joins TRBV4-1 to TRBJ2-5; D possibly corresponds to TRBD2 (6 bases). Germline-derived CDR1 and CDR2 are MGHRA and YSYEKL. The CDR3 is 13 residues long. Trimming cost V 4 bases and J 4 bases, with 10 bases left between them. CDR3 region: CASSPTRLETQYF. CDR3 bases: TGCGCCAGCAGCCCGACTAGACTAGAGACCCAGTACTTC.

In the case of this clone: At one of its ends the junction is not consistent with the germline gene, which may arise from a read error. Other nucleotide sequences from this sample produce the same CDR3. The gene calls are TRBV7-9 and TRBJ2-2; TRBD2 matches at 10 bases. CDR1 and CDR2 from the germline V gene are SEHNR and FQNEAQ (reference sequence). The CDR3 spans 16 residues. In DNA, the CDR3 is TGTGCTAGCAGCTTAGTGCTAGCGGGGGAACCCGGGGAGCTGTTTTTT. It codes for CASSLVLAGEPGELFF.

V and J are TRBV28 and TRBJ1-2; 7 bases map to TRBD1. Looked up from germline, CDR1 is MDHEN and CDR2 is SYDVKM. V was clipped by 6 bases and J by 4 bases; unmatched bases: 8. The CDR3 is made up of 14 amino acids. This CDR3 reads CASSSPGQLYGYTF. The CDR3, as DNA: TGTGCCAGCAGCTCACCGGGACAGCTCTATGGCTACACCTTC.

V is TRBV4-1 and J is TRBJ2-7; 12 nucleotides align to TRBD2. The CDR3 is made up of 15 amino acids. In germline, CDR1 is MGHRA, CDR2 YSYEKL. The V gene end was trimmed by 1 base and the J gene end by 4 bases; junction bases not matched to a gene: 2. The CDR3 nucleotides are TGCGCCAGCAGCCAAGCCGGGACTAGCGGGTACGAGCAGTACTTC. It encodes CASSQAGTSGYEQYF.

The chain combines TRBV19 with TRBJ2-7; D remains ambiguous. The CDR3 runs to 13 residues. Deletions cut 1 base from V and 4 bases from J, with 8 bases between. Germline V lookup: CDR1 LNHDA, CDR2 SQIVND (reference sequence). The CDR3 DNA reads as TGTGCCAGTAGTATAGTCATCGGGTACGAGCAGTACTTC. Its protein is CASSIVIGYEQYF. The full variable domain, completed using reference TRBV19 and TRBJ2-7, is DGGITQSPKYLFRKEGQNVTLSCEQNLNHDAMYWYRQDPGQGLRLIYYSQIVNDFQKGDIAEGYSVSREKKESFPLTVTSAQKNPTAFYLCASSIVIGYEQYFGPGTRLTVT.

This clone was counted between two and nine times. This chain joins TRBV9 and TRBJ2-5; 11 bases agree with TRBD2. This CDR3 comprises 16 residues. V trimming: 4 bases; J trimming: 4 bases; junction bases outside the gene matches: 9. Per germline, CDR1 SGDLS and CDR2 YYNGEE. The CDR3 DNA reads TGTGCCAGCAGCCATAATAGCGGGGGGGTTGGAGAGACCCAGTACTTC. Its translation is CASSHNSGGVGETQYF.

This chain links TRBV9 with TRBJ2-1; 9 bases match TRBD2. Trimming cost V 2 bases and J 4 bases; bases outside gene matches: 13. Germline CDR1 is SGDLS and CDR2 is YYNGEE. This CDR3 has 18 amino acids. In DNA form, the CDR3 reads TGTGCCAGCAGCGTTATAGCGGGGGAAACTATTAGGTACAATGAGCAGTTCTTC. The encoded protein is CASSVIAGETIRYNEQFF.

The chain couples TRBV19 to TRBJ2-1, with TRBD2 identical over 7 bases. V lost 5 bases, J lost 2 bases, and 3 bases stayed unmatched. The germline V gene has CDR1 LNHDA and CDR2 SQIVND (reference sequence). CDR3 length: 14 residues. CDR3 residues: CASSPGGAYNEQFF. DNA of the CDR3: TGTGCCAGTAGTCCGGGGGGAGCCTACAATGAGCAGTTCTTC.

The chain combines TRBV5-1 with TRBJ2-7; D gene uncertain. This CDR3 comprises 13 residues. V dropped 2 bases and J dropped 7 bases, with 13 bases sitting between them. The germline CDR1 and CDR2 sequences are SGHRS and YFSETQ. The CDR3 reads CASSFSVNSEQYF. CDR3 DNA sequence: TGCGCCAGCAGCTTCAGCGTAAACTCGGAGCAGTACTTC.

The chain has TRBV7-9 and TRBJ2-3, with 10 bases identical to TRBD2. V dropped 5 bases and J dropped 1; count of bases not matched to a gene: 9. This CDR3 spans 17 amino acids. Germline values: CDR1 SEHNR, CDR2 FQNEAQ (reference sequence). The CDR3 nucleotides read TGTGCCAGCAGCACTAGCCTAGCGGGGGTTGGCACAGATACGCAGTATTTT. Protein sequence: CASSTSLAGVGTDTQYF. The full variable domain, its missing parts supplied by reference TRBV7-9 and TRBJ2-3, is DTGVSQNPRHKITKRGQNVTFRCDPISEHNRLYWYRQTLGQGPEFLTYFQNEAQLEKSRLLSDRFSAERPKGSFSTLEIQRTEQGDSAMYLCASSTSLAGVGTDTQYFGPGTRLTVL.

The sample holds a few counts of this clone. The V gene is TRBV6-1, the J gene TRBJ1-3, with 8 bases lining up with TRBD1. The CDR3 is made up of 15 amino acids. Per germline, CDR1 MNHNS and CDR2 SASEGT. V trimming: 5 bases; J trimming: 2 bases; junction bases outside the gene matches: 5. The CDR3 nucleotides are TGTGCCAGCAGTAGATTGACAGGGGCTGGAAACACCATATATTTT. Residues: CASSRLTGAGNTIYF.

J is TRBJ2-1 and V is TRBV29-1; 12 bases map to TRBD2. The trim removed 2 bases at V and 3 bases at J, leaving 5 bases unmatched. This CDR3 has 16 residues. CDR1 and CDR2 (germline): SQVTM, ANQGSEA. The CDR3 protein is CSVESSGGARYNEQFF. The CDR3 nucleotides read TGCAGCGTTGAATCTAGCGGGGGGGCCCGCTACAATGAGCAGTTCTTC.

The chain has TRBV28 and TRBJ1-2; 9 bases are a match to TRBD1. V trimming: 4 bases; J trimming: 4 bases; junction bases outside the gene matches: 7. In germline, CDR1 is MDHEN, CDR2 SYDVKM. The CDR3 length is 15 residues. In DNA, the CDR3 is TGTGCCAGCAGTTCTTCCACAGGGGGCCTCTATGGCTACACCTTC. Residues: CASSSSTGGLYGYTF.

This clone came up a few times. This rearrangement joins TRBV7-9 to TRBJ1-1; TRBD1 aligns across 7 bases. The V gene end was trimmed by 5 bases and the J gene end by 5 bases; junction bases not matched to a gene: 8. The CDR3 sequence is 14 residues long. CDR1 is SEHNR, CDR2 FQNEAQ, per germline (reference sequence). The chain's CDR3 is CASSRGGRGTEAFF. In DNA, the CDR3 is TGTGCCAGCAGCCGAGGGGGCAGGGGGACTGAAGCTTTCTTT.

In this sample, this clone turned up a few times. The chain is built from TRBV27 and TRBJ1-1; 8 nucleotides align to TRBD1. J lost 11 bases, V lost 8 bases, and 7 bases had no gene match. This CDR3 contains 11 residues. The germline gives CDR1 MNHEY, CDR2 SMNVEV (reference sequence). CDR3 in DNA: TGTGCCAGCGGCAGGGGGCTTTGGGCTTTCTTT. Translating gives CASGRGLWAFF.

The chain is built from TRBV18 and TRBJ2-2, with a tentative D call TRBD1 (5 bases). The germline gives CDR1 KGHSH, CDR2 LQKENI. V lost 6 bases to trimming and J lost 3 bases, with 11 bases between them. This CDR3 has 14 residues. This CDR3 is CASSKDTYTGELFF. The CDR3 DNA reads TGTGCCAGCTCGAAGGACACGTACACCGGGGAGCTGTTTTTT.

CDR3 DNA: TGTGCCAGCAGTGGGACGGGGATTGAAAAACTGTTTTTT. Its protein is CASSGTGIEKLFF. The chain joins TRBV6-4 to TRBJ1-4; D is unclear. The V gene's germline CDR1 is MRHNA and CDR2 SNTAGT. The CDR3 is made up of 13 amino acids. V dropped 4 bases and J dropped 7 bases, with 10 bases sitting between them.

This chain joins TRBV7-6 and TRBJ2-3; 7 bases agree with TRBD2. This CDR3 contains 13 residues. The J segment lost 3 bases and the V segment lost 11 bases, leaving 8 bases of the junction unmatched. Germline assignment: CDR1 SGHVS and CDR2 FNYEAQ. The CDR3 is CAVGTTATDTQYF. The CDR3, as DNA: TGTGCCGTAGGGACTACTGCTACAGATACGCAGTATTTT.